This T cell receptor beta chain was profiled in a study of Graves' ophthalmopathy and Graves' hyperthyroidism. Under 3 months in duration, the ophthalmopathy in affected donors had moderate-to-severe activity, CAS ≥3 and NOSPECS ≥4. Enrollment excluded any patients with other autoimmune diseases, uncontrolled infections, pregnancy or lactation. RNA served as the template for amplifying TCR beta CDR3 regions. The workflow started with a first-round RT-PCR run with HTBI primers and then moved on to a second-round multiplex PCR. TCRdb recomputed calls from the multiplex PCR reads with MiXCR, one row per CDR3 protein. The data hold about 400,000 distinct CDR3 sequences, with around 19% observed a single time. The CDR3 is made up of 13 amino acids. V lost 4 bases and J 6 bases, leaving 10 bases between the germline ends. This clonotype was found many times. Its antigen is as yet unknown. Study-level results: Most expanded clonotypes from thyroid (those above 0.001 frequency) were also found in blood.

The genes are TRBV12-3 or TRBV12-4 and TRBJ1-5; D is ambiguous. Material for sequencing was peripheral blood. This TCR was sampled from a woman between 18 and 30 years old with Graves' ophthalmopathy. In nucleotides, the CDR3 is TGTGCCAGCAGTTCCAGGTGGGTTCAGCCCCAGCATTTT. It is translated as CASSSRWVQPQHF.